A single sample is the source of the 5 T cell receptor beta chains below, sequenced in a study of blood T cell repertoires in COVID-19. Only in-frame clones appear in the TCRdb table, and some are missing; sequencing was by immunoSEQ multiplex PCR. The sample lists some 110,000 clones; about 80% were seen once. Sequenced sample: peripheral blood. These receptors were collected from a woman older than 75 with active or convalescent COVID-19.

The chain joins TRBV30 to TRBJ2-3, with 8 bases fitting TRBD1. The length of the CDR3 is 15 residues. The germline CDR1 and CDR2 sequences are GTSNPN and SVGIG (reference sequence). Trimming at V came to 0 bases and at J to 4 bases, leaving 6 bases not matched to a gene. CDR3 in DNA: TGTGCCTGGAGTGTAGGACAGGGAGGTGCAGATACGCAGTATTTT. Its protein is CAWSVGQGGADTQYF.

The count of this clone is one. The chain is built from TRBV5-4 and TRBJ1-1, with D tentatively TRBD1 (5 bases). Germline V CDR1 and CDR2: SGHNT, YYREEE (reference sequence). The CDR3 runs 13 residues. V shed 4 bases and J shed 1 base, with 8 bases lying between them. CDR3 coding DNA: TGTGCCAGCAGCCTTGACAGGAACACTGAAGCTTTCTTT. Its translation is CASSLDRNTEAFF.

J is TRBJ2-3 and V is TRBV11-2; 7 bases match TRBD2. V lost 0 bases and J lost 4; bases outside the gene matches: 4. CDR1 SGHAT and CDR2 FQNNGV come from the germline V gene. This CDR3 comprises 15 residues. The CDR3 reads CASSLDWRGSDTQYF. The CDR3 nucleotides read TGTGCCAGCAGCTTAGATTGGCGGGGGTCAGATACGCAGTATTTT.

The rearrangement joins TRBV28 to TRBJ1-2; TRBD1 matches at 8 bases. V trimming: 3 bases; J trimming: 4 bases; junction bases outside the gene matches: 7. CDR3 length: 15 amino acids. Germline CDR1 is MDHEN and CDR2 is SYDVKM. DNA for the CDR3: TGTGCCAGCAGTTTTGCAGGGGGCTCAGTCTATGGCTACACCTTC. This codes for CASSFAGGSVYGYTF.

V and J are TRBV13 and TRBJ1-4, with no clear D. Germline V CDR1 and CDR2: PRHDT, FYEKMQ (reference sequence). V gave up 0 bases and J gave up 5 bases, with 10 bases separating them. The CDR3 is made up of 15 amino acids. CDR3 DNA: TGTGCCAGCAGCTTAGGCGGATCCGGGAATGAAAAACTGTTTTTT. Encoded protein: CASSLGGSGNEKLFF.